This TCR beta chain was sequenced for a study of metastatic and nonmetastatic thyroid tumors. This clone was seen only a few times. Its target is unknown. The limits of the CDR3 on the DNA are not certain, so only TCRdb's listed CDR3 is given. None of the patients had undergone any treatment ahead of thyroid surgery. MiXCR was used by TCRdb to re-call the PCR reads. The sample consists of around 65,000 clones, 11% to 15% of them appearing once. The CDR3 comprises 12 residues, both ends counted. Germline CDR1 is MNHEY and CDR2 is SMNVEV (reference sequence). Findings of the study overall: Compared with benign nodules, malignant thyroid tumors were reported to have significantly higher TCR beta diversity in both blood and tumor.

This chain connects TRBV27 to TRBJ1-1; TRBD1 is the table's D call and was not checked against the DNA. Sequencing was performed on blood. This receptor was identified in a male donor with papillary thyroid cancer or a benign thyroid nodule (not recorded which). Some clones in this sample may be carry-over from other donors' samples. The CDR3 sequence is CASSFARGTTFF.